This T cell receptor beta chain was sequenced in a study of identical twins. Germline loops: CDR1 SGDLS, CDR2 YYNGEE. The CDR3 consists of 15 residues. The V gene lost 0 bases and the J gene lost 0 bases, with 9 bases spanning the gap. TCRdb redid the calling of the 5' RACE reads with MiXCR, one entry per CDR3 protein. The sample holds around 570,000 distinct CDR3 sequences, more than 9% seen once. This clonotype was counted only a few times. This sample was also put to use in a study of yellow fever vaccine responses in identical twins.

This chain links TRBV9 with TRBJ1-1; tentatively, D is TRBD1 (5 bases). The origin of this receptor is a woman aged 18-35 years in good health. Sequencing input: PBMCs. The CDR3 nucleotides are TGTGCCAGCAGCGTAGGAGCAGGGTTGAACACTGAAGCTTTCTTT. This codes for CASSVGAGLNTEAFF.